This T cell receptor (beta chain) was profiled in a study of T-cell reconstitution after alpha-beta-depleted transplantation in children. The CDR3 is 15 residues long. From germline, CDR1 is SEHNR and CDR2 FQNEAQ (reference sequence). V lost 5 bases and J lost 0, with 13 bases in between. Preparing the TCRbeta library involved the use of unique molecular identifiers. Each CDR3 protein gets one entry after TCRdb re-called the PCR reads with MiXCR. The sample consists of around 90,000 distinct CDR3 sequences, 15% to 17% of them appearing once. Study-wide points: As was reported, about two months after transplant, alpha-beta T cells came from several hundred expanded graft clones. Newly produced T cells mostly provided counts and TCRbeta diversity after one year, as hyperexpanded clones declined.

This clonotype was observed a few times. Its antigen is as yet unknown. This TCR was sampled from a male patient aged 2-10 years who had a stem cell transplant for acute lymphoblastic leukemia, so the T cells may come from the graft donor. The sample here was PBMCs, mostly from graft donor cells, taken 180 days after TCRalphabeta/CD19-depleted stem cell transplant. The rearrangement joins TRBV7-9 to TRBJ1-1; D may be TRBD1 (6 bases). For the CDR3, the DNA is TGTGCCAGCAGCGTGCCAGGGGACGTGAACACTGAAGCTTTCTTT. It specifies CASSVPGDVNTEAFF.